Described below is a single TCR beta chain sequence and its context. The antigen remains undetermined. Germline assignment: CDR1 SNHLY and CDR2 FYNNEI. The V and J ends lost 4 bases and 1 base, in that order; junction bases with no gene match: 1. This CDR3 is 15 amino acids long. This record belongs to a study of T cells in Graves' hyperthyroidism and ophthalmopathy. Study findings and constraints: Most clonotypes expanded in the thyroid (above 0.001) were also present in blood.

Amplification yielded TCR beta CDR3 regions, with RNA transcripts as the source. The TCR CDR3 was amplified in a first-round RT-PCR using the HTBI primer set. MiXCR, applied by TCRdb to the multiplex PCR reads, yields one record per CDR3 protein. The table has around 250,000 distinct CDR3 sequences, 13% to 15% seen once. The sequence derives from a woman in her 40s with Graves' hyperthyroidism that later progressed to Graves' ophthalmopathy. This rearrangement joins TRBV2 to TRBJ2-3; 11 nucleotides line up with TRBD2. Sequencing used blood. The CDR3 loop is CASSAGLAGTDTQYF. CDR3 nucleotide sequence: TGTGCCAGCAGTGCGGGACTAGCGGGCACAGATACGCAGTATTTT.